Following are 3 T cell receptor beta chains from one sample sequenced in a study of T cell repertoires in cytomegalovirus infection. TCRdb ran MiXCR on the reads and lists one entry per CDR3 protein. This sample has around 190,000 distinct CDR3 sequences, with around 14% found just once. Sequences were obtained from PBMCs. The receptors were gathered from a human donor in good health (CMV status not recorded). Some clones in this sample may be carry-over from other donors' samples.

The chain carries TRBV7-2 and TRBJ1-5; 7 bases are shared with TRBD1. J was trimmed by 6 bases and V by 2 bases; bases with no gene match: 7. The CDR3 is 15 residues long. CDR1 and CDR2 (germline): SGHTA, FQGNSA. The CDR3 reads CASSLLGDRAQPQHF. CDR3 nucleotide sequence: TGTGCCAGCAGCTTATTAGGAGACAGGGCTCAGCCCCAGCATTTT.

V and J are TRBV19 and TRBJ2-1; D gene ambiguous. This CDR3 has 15 residues. CDR1 is LNHDA and CDR2 is SQIVND in the germline V gene (reference sequence). The germline V and J ends were trimmed by 4 bases and 7 bases, with 17 bases remaining between them. The chain's CDR3 is CASSNERPIGNEQFF. The CDR3 nucleotides read TGTGCCAGTAGTAACGAGAGACCCATCGGAAATGAGCAGTTCTTC.

Many counts were recorded for this clonotype. V and J are TRBV12-3 or TRBV12-4 and TRBJ1-1; D gene uncertain. The CDR3 has 14 residues. Trimming removed 7 bases from V and 0 bases from J, with 12 bases in between. This CDR3 is CASKGAGMNTEAFF. CDR3 sequence (DNA): TGTGCCAGCAAAGGTGCAGGTATGAACACTGAAGCTTTCTTT.